This TCR beta chain is drawn from a study of blood T cell repertoires in COVID-19. Donors in Cohort 3 who had recovered were those with two negative PCRs, healthcare professional clearance, or resolution of their symptoms. TCRdb's copy holds only in-frame clones and misses some; the assay was immunoSEQ multiplex PCR. Of some 150,000 clones listed, more than 80% are singletons. The germline gives CDR1 SEHNR, CDR2 FQNEAQ (reference sequence). J gave up 14 bases and V 6 bases, and 9 bases lay outside the gene matches. The CDR3 extends over 13 amino acids. Sample: PBMCs or T cells enriched from blood (not recorded which). V usage is TRBV7-9 and J usage is TRBJ1-6; 8 nucleotides line up with TRBD1. This clonotype originated in a man aged 45-65 years who had recovered from COVID-19. CDR3 in DNA: TGTGCCAGCAGACGACAGGGGCGATCTTCCCTCCACTTT. Translating gives CASRRQGRSSLHF.